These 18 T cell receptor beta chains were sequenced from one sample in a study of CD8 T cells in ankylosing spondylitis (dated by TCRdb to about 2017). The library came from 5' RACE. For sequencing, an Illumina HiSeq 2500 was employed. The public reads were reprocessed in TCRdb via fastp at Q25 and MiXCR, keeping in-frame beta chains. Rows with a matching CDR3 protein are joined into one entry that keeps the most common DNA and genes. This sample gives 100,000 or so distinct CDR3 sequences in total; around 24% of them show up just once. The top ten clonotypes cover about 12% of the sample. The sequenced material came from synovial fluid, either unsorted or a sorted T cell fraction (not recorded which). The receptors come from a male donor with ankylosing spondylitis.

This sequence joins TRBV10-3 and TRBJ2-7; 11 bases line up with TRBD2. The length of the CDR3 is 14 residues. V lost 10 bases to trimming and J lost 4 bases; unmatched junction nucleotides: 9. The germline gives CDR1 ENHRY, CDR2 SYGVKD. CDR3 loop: CATSGTSGDYEQYV. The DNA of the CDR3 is TGTGCCACATCGGGGACTAGCGGTGATTACGAGCAGTACGTC.

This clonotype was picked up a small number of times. The CDR3 region has the DNA TGTGCCAGCAGCTCCCCAGGGGCTCCGAATGAAAAACTGTTTTTT. This sequence encodes CASSSPGAPNEKLFF. This chain joins TRBV5-5 and TRBJ1-4; D perhaps matches TRBD1 (6 bases). Trimming stripped 3 bases from V and 5 bases from J, with 14 bases between. The germline V gene has CDR1 SGHKS and CDR2 YYEKEE (reference sequence). This CDR3 comprises 15 residues.

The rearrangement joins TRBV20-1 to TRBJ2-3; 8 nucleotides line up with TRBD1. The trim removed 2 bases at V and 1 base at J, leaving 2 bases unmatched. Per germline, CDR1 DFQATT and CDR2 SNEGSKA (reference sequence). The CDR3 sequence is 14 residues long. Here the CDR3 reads CSARIQGGTDTQYF. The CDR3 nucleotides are TGCAGTGCTAGAATACAGGGGGGCACAGATACGCAGTATTTT.

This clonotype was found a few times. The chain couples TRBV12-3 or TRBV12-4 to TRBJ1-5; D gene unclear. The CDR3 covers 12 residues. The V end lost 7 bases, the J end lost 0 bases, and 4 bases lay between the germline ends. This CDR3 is CASKYSNQPQHF. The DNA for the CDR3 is TGTGCCAGCAAGTATAGCAATCAGCCCCAGCATTTT.

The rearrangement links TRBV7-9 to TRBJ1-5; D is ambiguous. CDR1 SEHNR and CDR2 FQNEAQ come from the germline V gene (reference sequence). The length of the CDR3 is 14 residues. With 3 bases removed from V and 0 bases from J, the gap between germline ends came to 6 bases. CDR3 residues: CASSFSDSNQPQHF. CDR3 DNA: TGTGCCAGCAGCTTCTCAGATAGCAATCAGCCCCAGCATTTT.

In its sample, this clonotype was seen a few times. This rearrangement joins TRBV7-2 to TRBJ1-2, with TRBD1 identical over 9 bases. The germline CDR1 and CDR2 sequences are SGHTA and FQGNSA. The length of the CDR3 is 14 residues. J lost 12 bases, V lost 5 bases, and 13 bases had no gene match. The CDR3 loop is CASSPVFGDRVDTF. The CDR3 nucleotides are TGTGCCAGCAGCCCAGTCTTCGGGGACAGGGTAGACACCTTC.

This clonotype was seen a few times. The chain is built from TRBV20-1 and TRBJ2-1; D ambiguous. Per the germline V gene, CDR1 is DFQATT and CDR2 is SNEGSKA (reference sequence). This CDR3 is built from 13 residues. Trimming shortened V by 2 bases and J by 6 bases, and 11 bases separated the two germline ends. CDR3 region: CSARNPRINEQFF. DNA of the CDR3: TGCAGTGCTAGAAACCCCCGTATCAATGAGCAGTTCTTC.

CDR3 nucleotides: TGTGCCACCAGTCTTTCGACAGGGGGATCCGGGGAGCTGTTTTTT. This codes for CATSLSTGGSGELFF. The rearrangement links TRBV24-1 to TRBJ2-2; 9 bases are shared with TRBD1. The V segment lost 6 bases and the J segment 6 bases; nucleotides outside the gene matches: 7. Germline V gives CDR1 KGHDR, CDR2 SFDVKD. The CDR3 is made up of 15 amino acids.

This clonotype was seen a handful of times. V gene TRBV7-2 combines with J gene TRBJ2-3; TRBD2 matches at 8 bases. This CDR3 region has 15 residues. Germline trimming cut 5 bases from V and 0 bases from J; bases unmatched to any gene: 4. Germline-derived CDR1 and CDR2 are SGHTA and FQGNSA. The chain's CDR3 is CASSVASGSTDTQYF. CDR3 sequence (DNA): TGTGCCAGCAGCGTTGCTAGCGGGAGCACAGATACGCAGTATTTT.

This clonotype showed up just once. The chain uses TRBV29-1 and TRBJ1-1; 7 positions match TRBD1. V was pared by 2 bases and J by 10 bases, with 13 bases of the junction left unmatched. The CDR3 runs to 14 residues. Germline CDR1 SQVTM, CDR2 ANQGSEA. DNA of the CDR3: TGCAGCGTTGAACCCGGGACAGTCAATTCAGGAGCTTTCTTT. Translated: CSVEPGTVNSGAFF.

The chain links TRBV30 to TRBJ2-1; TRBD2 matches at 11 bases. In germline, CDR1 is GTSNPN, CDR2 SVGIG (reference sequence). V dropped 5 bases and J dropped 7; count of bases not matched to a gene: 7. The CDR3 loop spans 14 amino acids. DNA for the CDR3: TGTGCCTGGGCCCTGCGACTAGCGGGGAATGAGCAGTTCTTC. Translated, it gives CAWALRLAGNEQFF.

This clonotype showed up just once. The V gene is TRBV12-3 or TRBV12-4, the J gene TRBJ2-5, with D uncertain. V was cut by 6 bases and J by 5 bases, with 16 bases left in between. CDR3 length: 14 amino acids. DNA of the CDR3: TGTGCCAGCAGCCTACTTTCAGGAGAGGAGACCCAGTACTTC. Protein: CASSLLSGEETQYF.

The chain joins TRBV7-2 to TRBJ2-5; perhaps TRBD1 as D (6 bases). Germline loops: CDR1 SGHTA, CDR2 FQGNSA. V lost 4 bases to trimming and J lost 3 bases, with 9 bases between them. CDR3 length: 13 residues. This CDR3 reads CASSYWTEETQYF. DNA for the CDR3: TGTGCCAGCAGCTATTGGACAGAAGAGACCCAGTACTTC.

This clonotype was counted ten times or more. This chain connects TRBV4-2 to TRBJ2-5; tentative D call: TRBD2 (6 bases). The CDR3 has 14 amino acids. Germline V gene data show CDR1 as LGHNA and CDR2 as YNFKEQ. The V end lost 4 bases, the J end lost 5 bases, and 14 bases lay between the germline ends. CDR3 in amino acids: CASSRERVGETQYF. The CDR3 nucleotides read TGTGCCAGCAGCCGGGAGCGGGTAGGGGAGACCCAGTACTTC.

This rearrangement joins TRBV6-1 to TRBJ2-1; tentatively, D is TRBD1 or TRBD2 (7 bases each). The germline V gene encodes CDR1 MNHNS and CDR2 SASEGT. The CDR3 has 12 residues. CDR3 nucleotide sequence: TGTGCGGGGGGGACAGAATACAATGAGCAGTTCTTC. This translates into CAGGTEYNEQFF.

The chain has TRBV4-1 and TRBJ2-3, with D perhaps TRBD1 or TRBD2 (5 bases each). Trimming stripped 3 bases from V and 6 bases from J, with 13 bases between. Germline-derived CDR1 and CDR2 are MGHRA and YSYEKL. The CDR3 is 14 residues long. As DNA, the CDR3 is TGCGCCAGCAGCCACCGGGACCCTGGGGATACGCAGTATTTT. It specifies CASSHRDPGDTQYF.

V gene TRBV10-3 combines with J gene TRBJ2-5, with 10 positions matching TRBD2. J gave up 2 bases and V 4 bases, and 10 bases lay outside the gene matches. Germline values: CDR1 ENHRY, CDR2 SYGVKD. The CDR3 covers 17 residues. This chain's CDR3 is CAISALWTSGSQETQYF. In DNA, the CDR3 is TGTGCCATCAGTGCGTTATGGACTAGCGGTTCTCAAGAGACCCAGTACTTC.

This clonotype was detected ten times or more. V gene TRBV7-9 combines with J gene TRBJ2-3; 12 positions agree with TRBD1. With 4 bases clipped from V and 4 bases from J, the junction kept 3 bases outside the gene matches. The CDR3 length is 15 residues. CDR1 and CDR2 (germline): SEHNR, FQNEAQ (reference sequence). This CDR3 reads CASSSGQGAADTQYF. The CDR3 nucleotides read TGTGCCAGCAGCTCGGGACAGGGGGCAGCAGATACGCAGTATTTT. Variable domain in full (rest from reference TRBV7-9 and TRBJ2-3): DTGVSQNPRHKITKRGQNVTFRCDPISEHNRLYWYRQTLGQGPEFLTYFQNEAQLEKSRLLSDRFSAERPKGSFSTLEIQRTEQGDSAMYLCASSSGQGAADTQYFGPGTRLTVL.